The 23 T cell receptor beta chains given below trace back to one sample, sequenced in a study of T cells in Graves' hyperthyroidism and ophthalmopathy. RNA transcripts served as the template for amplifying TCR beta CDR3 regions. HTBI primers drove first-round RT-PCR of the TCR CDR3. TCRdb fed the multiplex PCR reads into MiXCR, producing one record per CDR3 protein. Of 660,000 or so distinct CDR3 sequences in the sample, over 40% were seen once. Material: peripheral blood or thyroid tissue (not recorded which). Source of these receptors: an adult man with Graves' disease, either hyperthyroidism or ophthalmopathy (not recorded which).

CDR3 in DNA: TGCAGTGCTAGTTTAGGGACTAGCGGGCTCTACGAGCAGTACTTC. Protein: CSASLGTSGLYEQYF. The J gene is TRBJ2-7, the V gene TRBV20-1; 12 bases agree with TRBD2. Germline V gene data show CDR1 as DFQATT and CDR2 as SNEGSKA (reference sequence). The ends lost 3 bases at V and 3 bases at J; junction bases unmatched: 6. The length of the CDR3 is 15 residues.

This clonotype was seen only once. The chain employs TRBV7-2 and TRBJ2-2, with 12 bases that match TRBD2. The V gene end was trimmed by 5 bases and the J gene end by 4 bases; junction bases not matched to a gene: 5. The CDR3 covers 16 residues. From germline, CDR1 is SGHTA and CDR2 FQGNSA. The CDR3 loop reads CASSGTSGLLTGELFF. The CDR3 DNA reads TGTGCCAGCAGCGGGACTAGCGGGCTCCTCACCGGGGAGCTGTTTTTT.

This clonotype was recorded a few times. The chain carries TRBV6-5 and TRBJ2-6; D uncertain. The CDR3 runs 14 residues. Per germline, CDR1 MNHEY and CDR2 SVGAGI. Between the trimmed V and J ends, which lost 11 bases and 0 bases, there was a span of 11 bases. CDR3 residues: CAAAWGSGANVLTF. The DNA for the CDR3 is TGTGCCGCCGCGTGGGGCTCTGGGGCCAACGTCCTGACTTTC.

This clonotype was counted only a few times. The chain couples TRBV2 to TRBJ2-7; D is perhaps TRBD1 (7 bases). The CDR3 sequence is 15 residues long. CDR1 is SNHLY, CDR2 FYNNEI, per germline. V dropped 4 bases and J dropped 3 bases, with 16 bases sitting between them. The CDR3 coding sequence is TGTGCCAGCAGTGCCCGGGGCAGGGGGGACTACGAGCAGTACTTC. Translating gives CASSARGRGDYEQYF.

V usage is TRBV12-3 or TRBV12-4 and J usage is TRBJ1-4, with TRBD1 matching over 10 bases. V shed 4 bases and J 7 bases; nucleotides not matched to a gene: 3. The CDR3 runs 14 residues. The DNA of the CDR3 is TGTGCCAGCAGTTGGACAGGGGGGGGTGAAAAACTGTTTTTT. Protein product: CASSWTGGGEKLFF.

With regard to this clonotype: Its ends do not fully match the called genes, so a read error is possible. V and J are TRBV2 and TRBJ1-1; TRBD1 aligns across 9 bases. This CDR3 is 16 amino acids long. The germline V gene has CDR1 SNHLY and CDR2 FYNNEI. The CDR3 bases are TGTGCCAGCTTTAAACTACGACAGGGGGGGAACGCTGAAGCTTTCTTT. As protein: CASFKLRQGGNAEAFF.

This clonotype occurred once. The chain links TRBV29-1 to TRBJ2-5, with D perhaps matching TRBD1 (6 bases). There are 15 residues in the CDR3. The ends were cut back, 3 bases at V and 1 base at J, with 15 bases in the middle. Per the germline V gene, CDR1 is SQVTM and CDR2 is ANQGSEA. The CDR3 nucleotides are TGCAGCGTTGACCCACAGGGATTGGGCCAAGAGACCCAGTACTTC. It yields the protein CSVDPQGLGQETQYF. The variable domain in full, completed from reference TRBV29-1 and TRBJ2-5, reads SAVISQKPSRDICQRGTSLTIQCQVDSQVTMMFWYRQQPGQSLTLIATANQGSEATYESGFVIDKFPISRPNLTFSTLTVSNMSPEDSSIYLCSVDPQGLGQETQYFGPGTRLLVL.

In nucleotides, the CDR3 is TGTGCCAGTAGTATAGATCCGGGGGGCGAGCAGTACTTC. This translates into CASSIDPGGEQYF. This chain joins TRBV19 and TRBJ2-7; 7 bases are shared with TRBD2. The CDR3 has 13 residues. The junction had 2 bases not matched to a gene; V was cut back by 0 bases and J by 6 bases. The germline V gene has CDR1 LNHDA and CDR2 SQIVND (reference sequence).

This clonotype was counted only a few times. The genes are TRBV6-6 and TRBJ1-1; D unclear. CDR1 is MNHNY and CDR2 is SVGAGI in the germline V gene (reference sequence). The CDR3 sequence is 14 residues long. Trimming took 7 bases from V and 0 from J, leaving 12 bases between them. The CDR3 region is CASKLDMMNTEAFF. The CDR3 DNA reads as TGTGCCAGCAAGCTCGACATGATGAACACTGAAGCTTTCTTT.

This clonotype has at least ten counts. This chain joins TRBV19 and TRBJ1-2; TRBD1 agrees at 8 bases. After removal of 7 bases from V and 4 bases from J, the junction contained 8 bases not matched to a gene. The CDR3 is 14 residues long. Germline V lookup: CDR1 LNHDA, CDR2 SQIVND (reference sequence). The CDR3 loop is CASMPPGQGYGYTF. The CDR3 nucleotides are TGTGCCAGTATGCCCCCAGGACAGGGCTATGGCTACACCTTC. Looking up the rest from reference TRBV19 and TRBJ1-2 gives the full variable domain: DGGITQSPKYLFRKEGQNVTLSCEQNLNHDAMYWYRQDPGQGLRLIYYSQIVNDFQKGDIAEGYSVSREKKESFPLTVTSAQKNPTAFYLCASMPPGQGYGYTFGSGTRLTVV.

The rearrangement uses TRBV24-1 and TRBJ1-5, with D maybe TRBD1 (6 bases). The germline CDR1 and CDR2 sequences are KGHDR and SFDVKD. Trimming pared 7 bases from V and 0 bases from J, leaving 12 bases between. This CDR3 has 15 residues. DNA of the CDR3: TGTGCCACCAGGACAGGTCGAGATAGCAATCAGCCCCAGCATTTT. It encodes CATRTGRDSNQPQHF.

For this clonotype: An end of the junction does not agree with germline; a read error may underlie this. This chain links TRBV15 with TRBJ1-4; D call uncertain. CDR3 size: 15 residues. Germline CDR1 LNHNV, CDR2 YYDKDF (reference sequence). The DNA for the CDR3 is TGCGCCACCAGCAGAGATAGAGGGTCGTGGGAAAAACTGTTTTTT. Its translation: CATSRDRGSWEKLFF.

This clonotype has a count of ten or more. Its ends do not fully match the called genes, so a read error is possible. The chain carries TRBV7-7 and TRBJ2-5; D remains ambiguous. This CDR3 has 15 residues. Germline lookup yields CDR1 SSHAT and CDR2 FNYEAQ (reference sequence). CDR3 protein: CASSADILSRETQYF. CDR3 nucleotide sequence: TGTGCTAGCAGCGCAGATATACTAAGTAGGGAGACCCAGTACTTC.

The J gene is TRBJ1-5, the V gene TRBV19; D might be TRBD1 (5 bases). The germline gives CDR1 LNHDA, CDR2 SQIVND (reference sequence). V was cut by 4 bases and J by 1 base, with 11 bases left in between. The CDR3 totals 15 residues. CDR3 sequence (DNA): TGTGCCAGTAGTAACCAGGGCCGGAGCAATCAGCCCCAGCATTTT. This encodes CASSNQGRSNQPQHF. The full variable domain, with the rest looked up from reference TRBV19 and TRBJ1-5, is DGGITQSPKYLFRKEGQNVTLSCEQNLNHDAMYWYRQDPGQGLRLIYYSQIVNDFQKGDIAEGYSVSREKKESFPLTVTSAQKNPTAFYLCASSNQGRSNQPQHFGDGTRLSIL.

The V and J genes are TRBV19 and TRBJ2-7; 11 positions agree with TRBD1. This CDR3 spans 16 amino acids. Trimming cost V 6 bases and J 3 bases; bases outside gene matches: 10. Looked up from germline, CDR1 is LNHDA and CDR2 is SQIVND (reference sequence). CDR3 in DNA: TGTGCCAGTAGCCCCCTTACCGGGACAGGGGGCTACGAGCAGTACTTC. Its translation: CASSPLTGTGGYEQYF.

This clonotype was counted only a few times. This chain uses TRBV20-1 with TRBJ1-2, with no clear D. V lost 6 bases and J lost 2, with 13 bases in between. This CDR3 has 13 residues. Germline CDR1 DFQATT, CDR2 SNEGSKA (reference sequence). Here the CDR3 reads CSALLDGNYGYTF. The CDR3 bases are TGCAGTGCACTCCTTGATGGGAACTATGGCTACACCTTC.

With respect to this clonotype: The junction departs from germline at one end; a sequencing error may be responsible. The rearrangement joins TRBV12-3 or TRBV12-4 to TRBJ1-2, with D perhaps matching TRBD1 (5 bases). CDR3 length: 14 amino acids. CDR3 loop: CTSSLGGTGGGYTF. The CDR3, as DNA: TGTACCAGCAGTTTAGGAGGGACGGGCGGTGGCTACACCTTC.

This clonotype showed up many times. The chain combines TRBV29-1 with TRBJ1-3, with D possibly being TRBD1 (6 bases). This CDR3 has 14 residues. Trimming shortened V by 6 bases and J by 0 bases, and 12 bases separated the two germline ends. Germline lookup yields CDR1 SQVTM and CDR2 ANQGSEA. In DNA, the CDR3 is TGCAGCGTCTGGACAGATTTCTCTGGAAACACCATATATTTT. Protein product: CSVWTDFSGNTIYF.

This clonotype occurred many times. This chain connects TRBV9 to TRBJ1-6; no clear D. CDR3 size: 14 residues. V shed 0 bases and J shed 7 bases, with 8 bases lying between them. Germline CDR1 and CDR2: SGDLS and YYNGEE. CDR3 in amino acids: CASSVEASNSPLHF. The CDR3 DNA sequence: TGTGCCAGCAGCGTAGAGGCTAGCAATTCACCCCTCCACTTT.

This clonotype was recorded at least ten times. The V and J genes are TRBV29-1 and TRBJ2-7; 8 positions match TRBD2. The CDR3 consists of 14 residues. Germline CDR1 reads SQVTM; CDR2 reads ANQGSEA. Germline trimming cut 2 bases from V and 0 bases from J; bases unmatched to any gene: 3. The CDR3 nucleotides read TGCAGCGTTGAACGGGGGGGGAGCTCCTACGAGCAGTACTTC. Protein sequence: CSVERGGSSYEQYF.

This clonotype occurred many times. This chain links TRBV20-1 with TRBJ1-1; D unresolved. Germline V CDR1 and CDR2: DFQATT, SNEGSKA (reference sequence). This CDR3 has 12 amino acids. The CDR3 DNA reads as TGCAGCGCATCCCCCGGGAACACTGAAGCTTTCTTT. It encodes CSASPGNTEAFF.

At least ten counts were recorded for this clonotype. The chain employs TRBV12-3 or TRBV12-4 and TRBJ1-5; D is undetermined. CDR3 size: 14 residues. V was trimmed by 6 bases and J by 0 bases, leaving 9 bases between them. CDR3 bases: TGTGCCAGCAGGGGCCAGTATAGCAATCAGCCCCAGCATTTT. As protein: CASRGQYSNQPQHF.

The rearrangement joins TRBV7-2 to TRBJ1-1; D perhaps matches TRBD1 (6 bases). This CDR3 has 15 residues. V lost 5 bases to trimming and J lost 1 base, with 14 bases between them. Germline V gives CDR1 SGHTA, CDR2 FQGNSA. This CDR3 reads CASSPFGGRNTEAFF. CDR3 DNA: TGTGCCAGCAGCCCCTTTGGGGGCAGGAACACTGAAGCTTTCTTT.